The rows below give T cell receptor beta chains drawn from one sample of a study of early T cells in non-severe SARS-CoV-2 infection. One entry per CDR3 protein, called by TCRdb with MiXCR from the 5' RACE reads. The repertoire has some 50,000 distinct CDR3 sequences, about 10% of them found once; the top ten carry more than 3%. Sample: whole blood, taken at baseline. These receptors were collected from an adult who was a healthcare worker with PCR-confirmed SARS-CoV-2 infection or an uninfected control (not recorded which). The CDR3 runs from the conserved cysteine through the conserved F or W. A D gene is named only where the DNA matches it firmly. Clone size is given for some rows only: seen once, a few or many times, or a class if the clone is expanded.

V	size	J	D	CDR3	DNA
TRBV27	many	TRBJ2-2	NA	CASSLGGLEPGELFF	TGTGCCAGCAGTTTGGGCGGCCTCGAGCCCGGGGAGCTGTTTTTT
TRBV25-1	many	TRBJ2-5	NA	CASSVSDTQETQYF	TGTGCCAGCAGTGTCTCGGACACTCAAGAGACCCAGTACTTC
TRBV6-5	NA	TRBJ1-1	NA	CASSSRGVLLNTEAEIF	TGTGCCAGCAGTTCCCGGGGGGTCCTATTGAACACAGAAGCAGAGATCTTT
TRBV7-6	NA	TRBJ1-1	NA	CASSLQRRGGEPFF	TGTGCCAGCAGCTTACAGCGCCGAGGGGGAGAACCTTTCTTT
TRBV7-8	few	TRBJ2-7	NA	CASSFPRSPYEQYF	TGTGCCAGCAGCTTCCCTAGATCGCCGTACGAGCAGTACTTC
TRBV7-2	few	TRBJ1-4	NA	CASSPDLRPNEKLFF	TGTGCCAGCAGCCCAGACTTAAGGCCCAATGAAAAACTGTTTTTT
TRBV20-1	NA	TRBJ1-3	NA	CSARDLSLAALSGNTIYF	TGCAGTGCTAGAGATCTCAGTCTTGCTGCCCTCTCTGGAAACACCATATATTTT
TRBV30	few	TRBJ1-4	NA	CAWLPAIATNEKLFF	TGTGCCTGGCTCCCCGCCATAGCAACTAATGAAAAACTGTTTTTT
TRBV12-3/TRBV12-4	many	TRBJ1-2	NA	CASSLGRYYGYTF	TGTGCCAGCAGTTTAGGCAGATACTATGGCTACACCTTC
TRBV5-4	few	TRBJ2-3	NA	CASSSRAETTDTQYF	TGTGCCAGCAGCTCGCGTGCGGAGACCACAGATACGCAGTATTTT
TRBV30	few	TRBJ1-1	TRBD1	CAWSKGGEGADTEAFF	TGTGCCTGGAGTAAAGGGGGCGAAGGGGCTGACACTGAAGCTTTCTTT
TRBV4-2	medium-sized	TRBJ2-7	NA	CASSQEAKGGYEQYF	TGTGCCAGCAGCCAAGAGGCGAAGGGTGGATACGAGCAGTACTTC
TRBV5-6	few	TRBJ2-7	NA	CASSPAAGRYEQYF	TGTGCCAGCAGCCCGGCCGCGGGGCGCTACGAGCAGTACTTC
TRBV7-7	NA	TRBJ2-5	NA	CASSSQRQETQYF	TGTGCTAGCAGTTCCCAGCGGCAAGAGACCCAGTACTTC
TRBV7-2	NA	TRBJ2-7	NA	CASSHGTYEQYF	TGTGCCAGCAGCCATGGAACCTACGAGCAGTACTTC
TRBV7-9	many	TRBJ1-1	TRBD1	CASSLPNPGGVDAFF	TGTGCCAGCAGCTTACCAAACCCAGGGGGCGTAGATGCTTTCTTT
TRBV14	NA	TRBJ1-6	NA	CASSQDTRVYNSPLHF	TGTGCCAGCAGCCAAGATACCAGAGTCTATAATTCACCCCTCCACTTT
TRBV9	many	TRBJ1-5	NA	CASSVRPSNQPQHF	TGTGCCAGCAGCGTACGACCGAGCAATCAGCCCCAGCATTTT
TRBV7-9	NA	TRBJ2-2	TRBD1	CASSLLGGDTGELFF	TGTGCCAGCAGCTTATTAGGGGGCGACACCGGGGAGCTGTTTTTT
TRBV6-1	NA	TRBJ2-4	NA	CAVQDSLKNIQYF	TGTGCCGTCCAAGACAGTCTCAAAAACATTCAGTACTTC
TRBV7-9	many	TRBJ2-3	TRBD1	CASSPGTGVADTQYF	TGTGCCAGCAGCCCCGGGACAGGGGTTGCAGATACGCAGTATTTT
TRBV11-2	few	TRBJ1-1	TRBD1	CASTWTGGNTEAFF	TGTGCCAGCACTTGGACAGGGGGGAACACTGAAGCTTTCTTT
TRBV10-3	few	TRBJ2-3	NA	CAIGGLGADTQYF	TGTGCCATCGGGGGCTTAGGCGCAGATACGCAGTATTTT
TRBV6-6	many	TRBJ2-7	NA	CASSRQSSYEQYF	TGTGCCAGCAGCCGACAGAGCTCCTACGAGCAGTACTTC
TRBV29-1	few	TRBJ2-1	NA	CSVKGAYPNEQFF	TGCAGCGTAAAGGGAGCATACCCCAATGAGCAGTTCTTC